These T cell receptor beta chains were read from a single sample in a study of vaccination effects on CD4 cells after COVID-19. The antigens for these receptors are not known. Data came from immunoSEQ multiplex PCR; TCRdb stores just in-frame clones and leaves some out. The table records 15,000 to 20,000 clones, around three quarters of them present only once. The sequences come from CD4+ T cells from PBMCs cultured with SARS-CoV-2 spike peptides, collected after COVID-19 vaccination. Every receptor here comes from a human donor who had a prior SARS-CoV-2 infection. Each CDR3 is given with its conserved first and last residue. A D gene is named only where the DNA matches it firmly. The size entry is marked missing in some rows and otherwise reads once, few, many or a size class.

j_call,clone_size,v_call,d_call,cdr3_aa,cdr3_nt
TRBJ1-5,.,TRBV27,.,CASSLNRAGNPQPQHF,TGTGCCAGCAGTTTAAATAGGGCAGGGAATCCTCAGCCCCAGCATTTT
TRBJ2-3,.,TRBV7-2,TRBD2,CSSGRGTDTQYF,TGTTCTTCGGGGAGGGGCACAGATACGCAGTATTTT
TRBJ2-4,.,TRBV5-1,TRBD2,CASSFGLAGGIAKNIQYF,TGCGCCAGCAGCTTCGGGCTAGCGGGAGGGATAGCCAAAAACATTCAGTACTTC
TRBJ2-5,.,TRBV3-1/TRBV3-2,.,CASSQDIARSETQYF,TGTGCCAGCAGCCAAGACATAGCCCGTTCAGAGACCCAGTACTTC
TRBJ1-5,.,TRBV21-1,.,CASSPRYQPQHF,TGTGCCAGCAGCCCGAGATATCAGCCCCAGCATTTT
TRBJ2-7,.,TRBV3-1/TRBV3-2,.,CASQSGTTTYEQYF,TGTGCCAGTCAGTCCGGGACAACCACCTACGAGCAGTACTTC
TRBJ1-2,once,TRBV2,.,CASSEYPGFNYGYTF,TGTGCCAGCAGTGAATATCCAGGGTTTAACTATGGCTACACCTTC
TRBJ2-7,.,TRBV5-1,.,CASSGGTSHYEQYF,TGCGCCAGCAGCGGCGGGACATCCCACTACGAGCAGTACTTC
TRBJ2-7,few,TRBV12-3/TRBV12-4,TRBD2,CASSYSGSIGQYF,TGTGCCAGCAGTTATAGCGGGAGTATCGGGCAGTACTTC
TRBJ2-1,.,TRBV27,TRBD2,CASSFTSSGRAREQFF,TGTGCCAGCAGTTTCACATCCAGCGGGAGGGCCCGTGAGCAGTTCTTC
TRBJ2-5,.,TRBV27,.,CASSRDLIETQYF,TGTGCCAGCAGTCGGGACTTAATAGAGACCCAGTACTTC
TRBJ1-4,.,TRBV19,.,CASSSGGATNEKLFF,TGTGCCAGTAGTAGTGGGGGTGCAACTAATGAAAAACTGTTTTTT
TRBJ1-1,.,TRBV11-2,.,CASSLGITTEAFF,TGTGCCAGCAGCTTAGGGATTACCACTGAAGCTTTCTTT
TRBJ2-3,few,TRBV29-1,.,CSVELTSPDTQYF,TGCAGCGTTGAACTGACAAGCCCAGATACGCAGTATTTT
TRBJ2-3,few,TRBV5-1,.,CASTVTGGTDTQYF,TGCGCCAGCACCGTGACTGGCGGGACAGATACGCAGTATTTT
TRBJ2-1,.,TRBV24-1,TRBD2,CATGTSGMYEQFF,TGTGCCACCGGGACTAGCGGGATGTATGAGCAGTTCTTC
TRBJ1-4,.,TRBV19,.,CAPSQYGRVDATNEKLFF,TGTGCCCCTAGCCAGTATGGTCGGGTTGACGCAACTAATGAAAAACTGTTTTTT
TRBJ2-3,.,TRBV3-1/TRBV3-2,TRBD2,CASSREREGPDTQYF,TGTGCCAGCAGCCGGGAGCGGGAGGGCCCAGATACGCAGTATTTT
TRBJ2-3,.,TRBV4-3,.,CASSQDRGENTQYF,TGCGCCAGCAGCCAAGATAGGGGGGAGAATACGCAGTATTTT
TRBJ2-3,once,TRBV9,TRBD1,CASSADRGGTDTQYF,TGTGCCAGCAGCGCCGACAGGGGTGGGACAGATACGCAGTATTTT
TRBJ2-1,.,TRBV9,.,CASSVVGFLNEQFF,TGTGCCAGCAGCGTAGTCGGGTTCCTCAATGAGCAGTTCTTC
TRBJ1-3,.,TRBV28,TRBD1,CASSLLWDRERSGNTIYF,TGTGCCAGCAGTTTATTATGGGACAGGGAACGCTCTGGAAACACCATATATTTT
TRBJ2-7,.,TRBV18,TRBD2,CASSPSGGGSYEQYF,TGTGCCAGCTCACCATCGGGAGGAGGCTCCTACGAGCAGTACTTC
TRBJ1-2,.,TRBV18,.,CASSPSPGLRNYGYTF,TGTGCCAGCTCACCATCCCCAGGGCTGCGAAACTATGGCTACACCTTC
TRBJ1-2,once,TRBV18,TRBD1,CASGRGRDYGYTF,TGTGCCAGTGGCAGGGGGCGCGACTATGGCTACACCTTC
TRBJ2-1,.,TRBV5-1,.,CASSATSIWREQFF,TGCGCCAGCAGCGCGACTAGTATTTGGCGTGAGCAGTTCTTC
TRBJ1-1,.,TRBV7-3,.,CASSLTGPNTEAFF,TGTGCCAGCAGCTTAACAGGTCCGAACACTGAAGCTTTCTTT
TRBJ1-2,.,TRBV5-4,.,CASSLKSNYGYTF,TGTGCCAGCAGCTTGAAGTCTAACTATGGCTACACCTTC
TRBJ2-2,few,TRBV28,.,CASSLGEVDTGELFF,TGTGCCAGCAGTTTGGGGGAGGTGGACACCGGGGAGCTGTTTTTT
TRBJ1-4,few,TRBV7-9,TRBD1,CASSLGRGQGDEKLFF,TGTGCCAGCAGCTTAGGGAGGGGACAGGGTGATGAAAAACTGTTTTTT
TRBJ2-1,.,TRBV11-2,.,CASSLRGSREFNEQFF,TGTGCCAGCAGCTTACGAGGGAGCAGGGAATTCAATGAGCAGTTCTTC
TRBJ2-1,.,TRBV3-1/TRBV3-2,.,CASSQDYSESSYNEQFF,TGTGCCAGCAGCCAAGACTATAGCGAGAGCTCCTACAATGAGCAGTTCTTC
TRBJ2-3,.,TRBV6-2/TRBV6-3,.,CASSYSGLLDTQYF,TGTGCCAGCAGTTACTCCGGACTCCTTGATACGCAGTATTTT
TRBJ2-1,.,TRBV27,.,CASSPLGNYNEQFF,TGTGCCAGCTCGCCTTTGGGAAATTACAATGAGCAGTTCTTC
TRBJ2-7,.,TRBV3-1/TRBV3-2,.,CASSQVGPQYF,TGTGCCAGCAGCCAGGTGGGACCGCAGTACTTC
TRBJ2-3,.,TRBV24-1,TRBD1,CATSETGQGTDTQYF,TGTGCCACCAGTGAGACTGGACAGGGGACAGATACGCAGTATTTT
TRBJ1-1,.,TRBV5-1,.,CASSLAPTGLAEAFF,TGCGCCAGCAGCTTGGCCCCCACAGGGTTAGCTGAAGCTTTCTTT
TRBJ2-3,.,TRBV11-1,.,CASTPIPWGDTQYF,TGTGCCAGCACCCCCATTCCATGGGGGGATACGCAGTATTTT
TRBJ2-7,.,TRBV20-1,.,CSASRVGEQYF,TGCAGTGCTAGCAGGGTAGGGGAGCAGTACTTC
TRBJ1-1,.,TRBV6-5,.,CASSYSGGFGAFF,TGTGCCAGCAGTTACTCCGGGGGCTTTGGGGCTTTCTTT
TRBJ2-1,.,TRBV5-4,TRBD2,CASKASGGANEQFF,TGTGCCAGCAAGGCTAGCGGGGGGGCAAATGAGCAGTTCTTC
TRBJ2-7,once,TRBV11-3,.,CASSLFYEQYF,TGTGCCAGCAGCTTGTTCTACGAGCAGTACTTC
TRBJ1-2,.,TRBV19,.,CASTRTGRTNYGYTF,TGTGCCAGTACCAGAACCGGGAGGACTAACTATGGCTACACCTTC
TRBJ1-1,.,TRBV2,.,CASSVGSWTEAFF,TGTGCCAGCAGTGTAGGGAGTTGGACTGAAGCTTTCTTT
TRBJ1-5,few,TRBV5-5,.,CASSLFDQPQHF,TGTGCCAGCAGCTTGTTTGACCAGCCCCAGCATTTT
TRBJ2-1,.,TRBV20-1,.,CSARGYNEQFF,TGCAGTGCTAGGGGGTACAATGAGCAGTTCTTC
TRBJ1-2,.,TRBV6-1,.,CASSEVDGEGYTF,TGTGCCAGCAGTGAAGTGGACGGGGAAGGCTACACCTTC
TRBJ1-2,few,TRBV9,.,CASSALDTNYGYTF,TGTGCCAGCAGCGCCCTCGACACCAACTATGGCTACACCTTC
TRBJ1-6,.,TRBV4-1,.,CASSQDWGDSPLHF,TGCGCCAGCAGCCAAGATTGGGGGGATTCACCCCTCCACTTT
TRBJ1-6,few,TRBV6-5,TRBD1,CASSYSRDSYNSPLHF,TGTGCCAGCAGTTACTCGAGGGACAGTTATAATTCACCCCTCCACTTT
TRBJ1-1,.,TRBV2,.,CASSAQGNTEAFF,TGTGCCAGCAGTGCACAGGGGAACACTGAAGCTTTCTTT
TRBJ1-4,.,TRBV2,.,CASSPTPTGEKLFF,TGTGCCAGCAGTCCGACCCCGACGGGTGAAAAACTGTTTTTT
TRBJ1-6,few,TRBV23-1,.,CASSQNSKSSYNSPLHF,TGCGCCAGCAGTCAAAACAGTAAGAGCTCCTATAATTCACCCCTCCACTTT
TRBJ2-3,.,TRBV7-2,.,CASSPDGNTDTQYF,TGTGCCAGCAGCCCGGACGGGAACACAGATACGCAGTATTTT